This TCR beta chain came from a study of T cell repertoires in cytomegalovirus infection. In TCRdb, the reads were re-called with MiXCR into one record per CDR3 protein. Found here are roughly 570,000 distinct CDR3 sequences, under 45% of them singletons; the top ten hold over 45%. CDR3 length: 13 amino acids. CDR1 DFQATT and CDR2 SNEGSKA come from the germline V gene (reference sequence). With 3 bases removed from V and 4 bases from J, the gap between germline ends came to 10 bases. As for this clonotype: Its antigen is unknown.

Findings and caveats of the study: Cumulative public TCR beta family frequency identified CMV carriers with the relevant HLA. CMV-specific HLA-C-restricted TCR beta clonotypes dominated the ex vivo response.

Source: cultured PBMCs, taken from culture after CMV antigen stimulation. The sequence derives from a human donor in good health (CMV status not recorded). Some clones in this sample may be carry-over from other donors' samples. The chain has TRBV20-1 and TRBJ1-5; D is possibly TRBD1 (5 bases). CDR3 in DNA: TGCAGTGCTAGGCCCAGGGTTAATCAGCCCCAGCATTTT. Its translation: CSARPRVNQPQHF.